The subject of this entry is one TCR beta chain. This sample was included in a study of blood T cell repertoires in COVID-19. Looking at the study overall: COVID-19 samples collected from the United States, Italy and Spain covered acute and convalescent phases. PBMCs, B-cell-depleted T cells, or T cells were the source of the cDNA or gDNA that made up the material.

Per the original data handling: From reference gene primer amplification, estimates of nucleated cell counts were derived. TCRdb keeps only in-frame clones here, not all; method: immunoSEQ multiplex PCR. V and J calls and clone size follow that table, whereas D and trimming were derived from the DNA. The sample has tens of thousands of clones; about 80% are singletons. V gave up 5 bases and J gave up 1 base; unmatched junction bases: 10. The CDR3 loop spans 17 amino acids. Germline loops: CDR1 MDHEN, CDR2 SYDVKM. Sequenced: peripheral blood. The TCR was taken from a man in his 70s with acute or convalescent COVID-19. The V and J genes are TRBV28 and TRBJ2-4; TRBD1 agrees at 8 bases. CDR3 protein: CASSNLWTGSAKNIQYF. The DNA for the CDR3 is TGTGCCAGCAGTAACCTTTGGACAGGGTCGGCCAAAAACATTCAGTACTTC.